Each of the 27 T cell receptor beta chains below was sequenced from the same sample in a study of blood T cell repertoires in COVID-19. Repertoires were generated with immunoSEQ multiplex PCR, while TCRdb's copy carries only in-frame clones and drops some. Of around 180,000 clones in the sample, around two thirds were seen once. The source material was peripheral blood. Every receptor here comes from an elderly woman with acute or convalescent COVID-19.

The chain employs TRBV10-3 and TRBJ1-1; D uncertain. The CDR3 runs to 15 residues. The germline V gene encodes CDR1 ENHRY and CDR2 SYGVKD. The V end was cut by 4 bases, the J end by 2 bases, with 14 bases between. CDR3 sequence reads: CAISGSRAINTEAFF. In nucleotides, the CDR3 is TGTGCCATCAGTGGGTCACGAGCCATAAACACTGAAGCTTTCTTT.

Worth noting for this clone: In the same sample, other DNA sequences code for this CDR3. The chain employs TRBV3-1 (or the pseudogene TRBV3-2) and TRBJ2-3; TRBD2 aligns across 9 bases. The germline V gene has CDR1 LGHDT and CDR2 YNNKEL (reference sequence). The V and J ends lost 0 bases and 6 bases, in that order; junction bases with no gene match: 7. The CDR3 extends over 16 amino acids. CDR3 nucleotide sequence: TGTGCCAGCAGCCAAGAATTGGCGGGAGGGGCGGATACGCAGTATTTT. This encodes CASSQELAGGADTQYF.

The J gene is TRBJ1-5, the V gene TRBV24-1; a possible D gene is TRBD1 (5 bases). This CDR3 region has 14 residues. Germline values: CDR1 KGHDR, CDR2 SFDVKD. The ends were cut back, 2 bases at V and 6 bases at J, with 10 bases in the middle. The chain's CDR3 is CATSDWGVGQPQHF. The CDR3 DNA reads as TGTGCCACCAGTGATTGGGGGGTAGGTCAGCCCCAGCATTTT.

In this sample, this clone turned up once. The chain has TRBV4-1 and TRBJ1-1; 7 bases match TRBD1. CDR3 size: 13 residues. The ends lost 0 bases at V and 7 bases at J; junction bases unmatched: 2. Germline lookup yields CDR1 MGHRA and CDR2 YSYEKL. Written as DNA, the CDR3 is TGCGCCAGCAGCCAAGAGCCAGGGGGTGAAGCTTTCTTT. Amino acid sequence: CASSQEPGGEAFF.

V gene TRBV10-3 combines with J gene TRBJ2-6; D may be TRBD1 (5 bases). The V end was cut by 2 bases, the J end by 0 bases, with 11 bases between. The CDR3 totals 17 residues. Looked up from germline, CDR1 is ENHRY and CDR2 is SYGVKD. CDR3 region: CAISEIRARSGANVLTF. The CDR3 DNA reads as TGTGCCATCAGTGAGATCAGGGCACGCTCTGGGGCCAACGTCCTGACTTTC.

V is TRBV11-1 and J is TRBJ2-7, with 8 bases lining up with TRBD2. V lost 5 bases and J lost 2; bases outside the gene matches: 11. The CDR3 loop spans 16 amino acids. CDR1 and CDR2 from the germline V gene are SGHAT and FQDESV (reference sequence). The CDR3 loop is CASSAPLTGGTYEQYF. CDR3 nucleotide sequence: TGTGCCAGCAGCGCCCCATTGACGGGGGGGACCTACGAGCAGTACTTC.

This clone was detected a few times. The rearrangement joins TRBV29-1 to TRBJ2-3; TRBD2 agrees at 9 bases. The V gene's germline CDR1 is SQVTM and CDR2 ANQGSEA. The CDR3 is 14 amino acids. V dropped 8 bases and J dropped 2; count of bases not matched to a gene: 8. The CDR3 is CSLIASGNTDTQYF. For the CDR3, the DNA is TGCAGCCTCATAGCTAGCGGGAACACAGATACGCAGTATTTT.

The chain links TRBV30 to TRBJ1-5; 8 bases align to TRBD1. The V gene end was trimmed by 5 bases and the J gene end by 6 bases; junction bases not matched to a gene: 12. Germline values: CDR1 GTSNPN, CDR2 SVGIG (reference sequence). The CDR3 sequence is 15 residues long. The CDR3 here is CAWAQGAAVSQPQHF. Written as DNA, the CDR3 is TGTGCCTGGGCCCAGGGGGCGGCGGTGTCTCAGCCCCAGCATTTT.

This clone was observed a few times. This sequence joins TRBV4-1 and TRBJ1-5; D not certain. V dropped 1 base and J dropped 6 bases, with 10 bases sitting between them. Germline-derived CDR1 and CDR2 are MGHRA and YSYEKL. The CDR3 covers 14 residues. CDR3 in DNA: TGCGCCAGCAGCCAAGTTGAGGGCACTCAGCCCCAGCATTTT. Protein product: CASSQVEGTQPQHF.

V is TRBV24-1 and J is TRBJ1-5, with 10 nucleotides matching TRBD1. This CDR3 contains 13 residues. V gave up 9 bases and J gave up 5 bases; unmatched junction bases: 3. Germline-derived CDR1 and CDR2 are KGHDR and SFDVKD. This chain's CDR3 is CATQGQGDQPQHF. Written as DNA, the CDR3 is TGTGCCACCCAAGGACAGGGGGATCAGCCCCAGCATTTT.

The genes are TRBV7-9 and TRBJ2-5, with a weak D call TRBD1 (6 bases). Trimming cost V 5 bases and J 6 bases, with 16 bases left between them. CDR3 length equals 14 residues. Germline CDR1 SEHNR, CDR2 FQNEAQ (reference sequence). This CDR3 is CASSRSGVGQTQYF. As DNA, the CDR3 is TGTGCCAGCAGCCGCTCAGGGGTCGGGCAGACCCAGTACTTC.

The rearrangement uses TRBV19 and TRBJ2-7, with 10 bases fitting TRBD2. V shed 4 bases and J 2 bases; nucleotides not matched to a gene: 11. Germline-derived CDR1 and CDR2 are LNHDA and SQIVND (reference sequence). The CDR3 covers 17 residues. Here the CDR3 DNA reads TGTGCCAGTAGTAAAGGGCTAGCGGGAGTCGGGCCCTACGAGCAGTACTTC. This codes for CASSKGLAGVGPYEQYF. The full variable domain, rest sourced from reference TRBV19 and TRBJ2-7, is DGGITQSPKYLFRKEGQNVTLSCEQNLNHDAMYWYRQDPGQGLRLIYYSQIVNDFQKGDIAEGYSVSREKKESFPLTVTSAQKNPTAFYLCASSKGLAGVGPYEQYFGPGTRLTVT.

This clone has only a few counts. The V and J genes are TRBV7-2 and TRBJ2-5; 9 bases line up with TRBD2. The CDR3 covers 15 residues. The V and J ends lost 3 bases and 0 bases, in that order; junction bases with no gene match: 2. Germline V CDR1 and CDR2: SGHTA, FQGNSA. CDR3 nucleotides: TGTGCCAGCAGCTTGGGACTAGCTCACCAAGAGACCCAGTACTTC. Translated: CASSLGLAHQETQYF.

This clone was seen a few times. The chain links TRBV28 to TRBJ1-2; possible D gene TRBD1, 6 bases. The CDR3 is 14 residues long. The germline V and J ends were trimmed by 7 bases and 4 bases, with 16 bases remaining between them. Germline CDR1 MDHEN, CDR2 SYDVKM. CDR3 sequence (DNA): TGTGCCAGCACCCTAGGGGGGGCGGGCTATGGCTACACCTTC. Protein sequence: CASTLGGAGYGYTF.

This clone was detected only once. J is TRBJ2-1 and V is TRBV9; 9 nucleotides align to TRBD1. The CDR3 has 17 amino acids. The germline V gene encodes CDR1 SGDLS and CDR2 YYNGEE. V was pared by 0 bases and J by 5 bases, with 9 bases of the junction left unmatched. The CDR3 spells CASSVALRDRDHNEQFF. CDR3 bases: TGTGCCAGCAGCGTAGCTCTTCGGGACAGGGACCACAATGAGCAGTTCTTC.

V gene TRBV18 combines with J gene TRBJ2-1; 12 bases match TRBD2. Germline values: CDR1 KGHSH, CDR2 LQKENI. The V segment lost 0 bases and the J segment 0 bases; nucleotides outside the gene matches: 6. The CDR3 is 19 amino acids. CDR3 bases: TGTGCCAGCTCACCACCGGGACTAGCGGGTGGAAGCTCCTACAATGAGCAGTTCTTC. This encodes CASSPPGLAGGSSYNEQFF.

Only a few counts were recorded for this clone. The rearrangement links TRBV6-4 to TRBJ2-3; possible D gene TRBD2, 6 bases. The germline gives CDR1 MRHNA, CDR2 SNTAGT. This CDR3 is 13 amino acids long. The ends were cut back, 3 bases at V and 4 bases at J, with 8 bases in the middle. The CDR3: CASSEGGPDTQYF. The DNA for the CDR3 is TGTGCCAGCAGTGAAGGAGGGCCAGATACGCAGTATTTT.

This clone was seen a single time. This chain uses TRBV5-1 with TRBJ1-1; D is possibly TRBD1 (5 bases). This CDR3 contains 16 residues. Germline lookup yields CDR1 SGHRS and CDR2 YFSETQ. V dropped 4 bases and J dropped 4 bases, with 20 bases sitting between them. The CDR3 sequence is CASSQEATVPSTEAFF. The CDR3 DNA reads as TGCGCCAGCAGCCAGGAAGCGACAGTCCCGAGCACTGAAGCTTTCTTT.

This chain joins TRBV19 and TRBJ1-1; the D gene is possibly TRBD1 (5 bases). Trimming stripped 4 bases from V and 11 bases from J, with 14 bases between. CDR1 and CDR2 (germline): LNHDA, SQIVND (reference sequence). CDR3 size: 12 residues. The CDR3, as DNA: TGTGCCAGTAGTACCCAGGGAATTAACGCTTTCTTT. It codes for CASSTQGINAFF.

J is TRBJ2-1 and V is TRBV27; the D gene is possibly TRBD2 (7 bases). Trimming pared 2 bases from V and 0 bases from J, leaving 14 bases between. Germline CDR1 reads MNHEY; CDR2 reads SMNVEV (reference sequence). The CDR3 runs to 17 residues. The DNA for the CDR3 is TGTGCCAGCAGTTTAATCGGCGGGGGCAGCTCCTACAATGAGCAGTTCTTC. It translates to CASSLIGGGSSYNEQFF.

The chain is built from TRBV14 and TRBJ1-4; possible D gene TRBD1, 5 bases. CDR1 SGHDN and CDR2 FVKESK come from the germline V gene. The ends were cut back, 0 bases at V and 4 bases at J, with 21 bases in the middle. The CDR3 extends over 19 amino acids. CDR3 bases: TGTGCCAGCAGCCAAGATCGCTCGTCTTGGACATCGGATAATGAAAAACTGTTTTTT. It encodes CASSQDRSSWTSDNEKLFF.

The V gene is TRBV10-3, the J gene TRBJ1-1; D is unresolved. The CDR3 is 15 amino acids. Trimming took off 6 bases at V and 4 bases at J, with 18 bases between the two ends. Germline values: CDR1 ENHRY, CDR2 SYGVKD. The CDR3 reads CAIRNFGSQSTEAFF. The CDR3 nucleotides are TGTGCCATCAGGAACTTCGGGAGTCAGTCCACTGAAGCTTTCTTT.

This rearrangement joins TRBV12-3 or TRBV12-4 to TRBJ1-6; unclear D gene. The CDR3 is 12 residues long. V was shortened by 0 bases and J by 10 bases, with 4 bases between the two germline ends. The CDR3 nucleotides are TGTGCCAGCAGTTTAGCCCCATCACCCCTCCACTTT. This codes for CASSLAPSPLHF.

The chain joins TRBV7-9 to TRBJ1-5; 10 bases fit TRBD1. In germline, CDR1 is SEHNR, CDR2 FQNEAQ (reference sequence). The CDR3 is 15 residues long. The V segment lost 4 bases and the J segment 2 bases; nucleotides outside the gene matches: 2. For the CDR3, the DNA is TGTGCCAGCAGCTCAGGGACAGGGGGCAATCAGCCCCAGCATTTT. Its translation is CASSSGTGGNQPQHF.

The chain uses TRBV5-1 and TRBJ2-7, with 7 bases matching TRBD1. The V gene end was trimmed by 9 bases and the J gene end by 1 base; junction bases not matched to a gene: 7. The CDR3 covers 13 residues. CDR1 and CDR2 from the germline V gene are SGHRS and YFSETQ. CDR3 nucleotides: TGCGCCATGCGCCGGGACAGTTCCTACGAGCAGTACTTC. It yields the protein CAMRRDSSYEQYF.

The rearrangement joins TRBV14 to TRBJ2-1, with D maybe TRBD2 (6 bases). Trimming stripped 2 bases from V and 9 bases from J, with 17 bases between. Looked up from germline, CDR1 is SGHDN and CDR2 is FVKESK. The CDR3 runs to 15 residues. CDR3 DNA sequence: TGTGCCAGCAGCCAATACCGTATGGGACTCGGTGAGCAGTTCTTC. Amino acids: CASSQYRMGLGEQFF.

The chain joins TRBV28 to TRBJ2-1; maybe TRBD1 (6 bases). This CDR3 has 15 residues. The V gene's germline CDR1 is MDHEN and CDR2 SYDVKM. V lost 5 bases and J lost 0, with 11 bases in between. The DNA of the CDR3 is TGTGCCAGCAGTGGGACACTTTTCTCCTACAATGAGCAGTTCTTC. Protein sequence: CASSGTLFSYNEQFF.